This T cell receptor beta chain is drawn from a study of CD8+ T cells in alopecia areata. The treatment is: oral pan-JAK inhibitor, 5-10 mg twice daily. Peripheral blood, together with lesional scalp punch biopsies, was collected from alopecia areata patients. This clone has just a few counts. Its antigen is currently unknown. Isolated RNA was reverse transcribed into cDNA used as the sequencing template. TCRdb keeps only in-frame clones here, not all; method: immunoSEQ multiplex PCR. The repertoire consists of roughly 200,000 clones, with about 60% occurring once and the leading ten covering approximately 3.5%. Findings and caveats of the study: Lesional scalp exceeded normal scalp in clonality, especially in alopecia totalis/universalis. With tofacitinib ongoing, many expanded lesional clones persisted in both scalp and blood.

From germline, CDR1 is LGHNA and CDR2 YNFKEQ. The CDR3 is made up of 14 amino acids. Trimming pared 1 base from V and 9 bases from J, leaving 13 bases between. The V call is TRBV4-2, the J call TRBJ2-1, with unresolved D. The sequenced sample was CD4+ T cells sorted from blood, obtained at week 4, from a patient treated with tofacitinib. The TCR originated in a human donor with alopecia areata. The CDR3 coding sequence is TGTGCCAGCAGCCAAGCGGGCAAAAGGAGTGAGCAGTTCTTC. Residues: CASSQAGKRSEQFF.